This entry features one T cell receptor (beta chain) sequence. One entry per CDR3 protein, called by TCRdb with MiXCR from the 5' RACE reads. The table includes 700,000 to 950,000 distinct CDR3 sequences, over 9% detected once. This specimen comes from a study of identical twins. The V segment lost 2 bases and the J segment 3 bases; nucleotides outside the gene matches: 6. The CDR3 has 15 residues. Germline CDR1 SQVTM, CDR2 ANQGSEA. These data were also reused for a study on yellow fever vaccine responses in identical twins.

The V call is TRBV29-1, the J call TRBJ2-4; 8 bases agree with TRBD1. This receptor was identified in a woman aged 18 to 35 in good health. Sequencing was done on a sample of PBMCs. CDR3 region: CSVETGGLGKNIQYF. The CDR3 DNA reads as TGCAGCGTTGAAACAGGGGGATTGGGCAAAAACATTCAGTACTTC.